Detailed here is one TCR beta chain. The target antigen is unknown. Template for every sorted-subset replicate PCR totaled around 200 ng DNA, tens of thousands of T cell genomes. Libraries were prepared by immunoSEQ multiplex PCR; TCRdb keeps only in-frame clonotypes and omits some of them. The sample shows around 1.5 million clones, approximately 98% of them seen only once. Germline loops: CDR1 SNHLY, CDR2 FYNNEI. CDR3 length equals 15 residues. V was cut by 3 bases and J by 2 bases, with 11 bases left in between. The data derive from a study of shared clonotypes between healthy human individuals. Overall study findings and caveats: The authors expected sequencing depth to affect clonotype sharing among donors. Non-shared clonotypes were found to have lower generation probabilities than the clonotypes that were shared by all four of the sorted-subset donors. Generally, naive subsets (rather than memory subsets) showed larger estimated richness.

The source of this sequence is a man aged 30 to 45 in good health. The rearrangement links TRBV2 to TRBJ2-1, with D maybe TRBD2 (6 bases). Sequencing was done on a sample of naive CD4+ T cells sorted from blood. Subset denoted: CD45RA+ positively selected. CDR3: CASSEEGPTYNEQFF. In DNA, the CDR3 is TGTGCCAGCAGTGAGGAGGGCCCGACCTACAATGAGCAGTTCTTC.